This TCR beta chain was profiled in a study of blood T cell repertoires in COVID-19. Study information: Researchers got acute and convalescent COVID-19 samples from the United States, Italy and Spain.

Deletions cut 4 bases from V and 8 bases from J, with 13 bases between. The CDR3 is 13 residues long. Germline CDR1 and CDR2: SGHRS and YFSETQ. As originally analysed: Scientists estimated how many nucleated cells there were by amplifying reference gene primers. The protocol was immunoSEQ multiplex PCR, while the TCRdb copy is restricted to in-frame clones and leaves out a portion. The DNA gave D and trimming, while V, J and clone size come from that table. The data contain over 85,000 clones, about 76% of them singletons. What was sequenced was peripheral blood. The receptor comes from a human donor in a cohort sampled during active COVID-19. V is TRBV5-1 and J is TRBJ2-1; D might be TRBD2 (5 bases). The CDR3 nucleotides are TGCGCCAGCAGCCTTTCCCTTAGCGATGAGCAGTTCTTC. It encodes CASSLSLSDEQFF.